A single sample is the source of the 27 T cell receptor beta chains below, sequenced in a study of T cell clones after liver transplantation. This table comes from immunoSEQ multiplex PCR, and its TCRdb copy is limited to in-frame clones, with some not included. Found here are 70,000 or so clones, around 90% of them singletons; the top ten hold roughly 2.5%. The input for sequencing was CD4+ T cells from blood, taken before liver transplant. The receptors shown here come from a human donor who received a liver transplant.

V is TRBV11-3 and J is TRBJ2-5; no reliable D call. Germline CDR1 is SGHNT and CDR2 is YENEEA. The V gene lost 2 bases and the J gene lost 5 bases, with 15 bases spanning the gap. CDR3 length: 15 residues. CDR3 protein: CASSLTRTLTETQYF. CDR3 nucleotide sequence: TGTGCCAGCAGCTTAACCCGAACGCTTACGGAGACCCAGTACTTC. The whole variable domain, filled in from reference TRBV11-3 and TRBJ2-5, reads EAGVVQSPRYKIIEKKQPVAFWCNPISGHNTLYWYLQNLGQGPELLIRYENEEAVDDSQLPKDRFSAERLKGVDSTLKIQPAELGDSAVYLCASSLTRTLTETQYFGPGTRLLVL.

Of note for this clone: The junction shows a germline mismatch at one end, possibly a read error. CDR3: CASSLVGADTQYF. CDR3 DNA sequence: TGTGCTAGCAGCTTAGTTGGTGCAGATACGCAGTATTTT. V is TRBV7-7 and J is TRBJ2-3; D gene ambiguous. CDR3 length: 13 amino acids. CDR1 is SSHAT and CDR2 is FNYEAQ in the germline V gene (reference sequence).

This clone is a singleton in its sample. This sequence joins TRBV19 and TRBJ1-1; D uncertain. Trimming shortened V by 4 bases and J by 1 base, and 10 bases separated the two germline ends. Germline CDR1 reads LNHDA; CDR2 reads SQIVND (reference sequence). CDR3 length equals 14 residues. CDR3 nucleotide sequence: TGTGCCAGTAGTACAGAGACGGCGAACACTGAAGCTTTCTTT. Translating it yields CASSTETANTEAFF.

This sequence joins TRBV27 and TRBJ1-6; 10 bases are shared with TRBD1. The CDR3 spans 19 residues. Losses at the gene ends were 3 bases for V and 5 bases for J; bases not matched to a gene: 13. CDR1 and CDR2 (germline): MNHEY, SMNVEV (reference sequence). The CDR3 protein is CASSFASDRGLSDNSPLHF. The CDR3 DNA reads TGTGCCAGCAGTTTTGCTTCGGACAGGGGGTTATCCGATAATTCACCCCTCCACTTT.

The V and J genes are TRBV28 and TRBJ1-1; D is undetermined. Germline-derived CDR1 and CDR2 are MDHEN and SYDVKM. The CDR3 has 11 residues. Trimming left V 7 bases short and J 1 base short, with 4 bases between. The CDR3 region has the DNA TGTGCCAGCATAAGGAACACTGAAGCTTTCTTT. It codes for CASIRNTEAFF.

The V call is TRBV10-2, the J call TRBJ1-1; weak D call: TRBD1 (5 bases). Germline loops: CDR1 WSHSY, CDR2 SAAADI. This CDR3 has 16 amino acids. Trimming removed 7 bases at V and 0 bases at J, with 18 bases between. Here the CDR3 DNA reads TGCGCCAGCACCCCGGGCGTGGGGGTCATGAACACTGAAGCTTTCTTT. This gives the protein CASTPGVGVMNTEAFF.

This chain joins TRBV18 and TRBJ2-1; D remains ambiguous. V was cut by 5 bases and J by 5 bases, with 10 bases left in between. The germline V gene has CDR1 KGHSH and CDR2 LQKENI. The CDR3 is 13 amino acids. CDR3 region: CASSRVSNNEQFF. CDR3 sequence (DNA): TGTGCCAGCTCAAGAGTTTCCAACAATGAGCAGTTCTTC. Combining the CDR3 with reference TRBV18 and TRBJ2-1 gives the whole variable domain NAGVMQNPRHLVRRRGQEARLRCSPMKGHSHVYWYRQLPEEGLKFMVYLQKENIIDESGMPKERFSAEFPKEGPSILRIQQVVRGDSAAYFCASSRVSNNEQFFGPGTRLTVL.

The chain carries TRBV5-1 and TRBJ2-5, with unresolved D. This CDR3 region has 14 residues. The V gene lost 4 bases and the J gene lost 4 bases, with 14 bases spanning the gap. Germline lookup yields CDR1 SGHRS and CDR2 YFSETQ. The CDR3 sequence: CASSRGSTGETQYF. For the CDR3, the DNA is TGCGCCAGCAGCCGCGGATCAACGGGAGAGACCCAGTACTTC.

V gene TRBV7-9 combines with J gene TRBJ2-7, with 7 bases lining up with TRBD1. Germline-derived CDR1 and CDR2 are SEHNR and FQNEAQ (reference sequence). This CDR3 spans 14 amino acids. V shed 4 bases and J 6 bases; nucleotides not matched to a gene: 9. The CDR3, as DNA: TGTGCCAGCAGCTACAGTCAACAGGGGACCGAGCAGTACTTC. It translates to CASSYSQQGTEQYF.

The genes are TRBV5-1 and TRBJ2-5; D not certain. The CDR3 has 13 residues. The germline gives CDR1 SGHRS, CDR2 YFSETQ. The ends were cut back, 0 bases at V and 1 base at J, with 4 bases in the middle. CDR3 sequence reads: CASSLAAQETQYF. For the CDR3, the DNA is TGCGCCAGCAGCTTGGCCGCCCAAGAGACCCAGTACTTC.

The rearrangement uses TRBV28 and TRBJ2-3; D ambiguous. The germline V gene encodes CDR1 MDHEN and CDR2 SYDVKM. CDR3 length: 13 amino acids. Trimming pared 5 bases from V and 0 bases from J, leaving 6 bases between. In DNA form, the CDR3 reads TGTGCCAGCAGTACGACTAGCACAGATACGCAGTATTTT. Translation: CASSTTSTDTQYF.

The rearrangement uses TRBV11-3 and TRBJ2-1; no definite D call. V shed 2 bases and J shed 0 bases, with 5 bases lying between them. This CDR3 region has 14 residues. Germline CDR1 and CDR2: SGHNT and YENEEA. The CDR3 protein is CASSLLLSYNEQFF. The CDR3 nucleotides read TGTGCCAGCAGCTTATTACTCTCCTACAATGAGCAGTTCTTC.

DNA for the CDR3: TGCGCCAGCAGCTGGACCTACACCGGGGAGCTGTTTTTT. Its translation is CASSWTYTGELFF. V usage is TRBV5-1 and J usage is TRBJ2-2; D call uncertain. Germline V gives CDR1 SGHRS, CDR2 YFSETQ. Trimming left V 3 bases short and J 3 bases short, with 6 bases between. The CDR3 loop spans 13 amino acids.

The chain couples TRBV28 to TRBJ2-1, with D uncertain. Germline V gene lookup returns CDR1 MDHEN and CDR2 SYDVKM. The CDR3 is 14 amino acids. Trimming took off 7 bases at V and 4 bases at J, with 14 bases between the two ends. The CDR3 reads CASNSVGMYNEQFF. In DNA, the CDR3 is TGTGCCAGCAACTCGGTGGGGATGTACAATGAGCAGTTCTTC.

This clone was observed a single time. This chain joins TRBV28 and TRBJ1-3; TRBD1 matches at 9 bases. Unmatched junction bases numbered 7, after V lost 5 bases and J lost 5 bases. The CDR3 has 15 residues. Germline-derived CDR1 and CDR2 are MDHEN and SYDVKM. CDR3 protein: CASSRSGTGRNTIYF. The CDR3 DNA reads TGTGCCAGCAGTCGATCCGGGACAGGGAGAAACACCATATATTTT.

A single count supports this clone. This rearrangement joins TRBV5-4 to TRBJ2-6; D gene unclear. V was shortened by 1 base and J by 1 base, with 3 bases between the two germline ends. The germline CDR1 and CDR2 sequences are SGHNT and YYREEE (reference sequence). This CDR3 has 14 residues. CDR3 in DNA: TGTGCCAGCAGCTTGAAATCTGGGGCCAACGTCCTGACTTTC. This gives the protein CASSLKSGANVLTF.

Remarks on this clone: Other DNA sequences within the sample encode an identical CDR3. J is TRBJ1-2 and V is TRBV7-8; possible D gene TRBD1, 5 bases. Trimming stripped 1 base from V and 8 bases from J, with 8 bases between. Germline CDR1 and CDR2: SGHVS and FQNEAQ. CDR3 length equals 12 residues. This CDR3 is CASSLVGDGYTF. The CDR3 DNA follows: TGTGCCAGCAGCTTAGTAGGGGACGGCTACACCTTC. Full variable domain (remainder filled in from reference TRBV7-8 and TRBJ1-2): GAGVSQSPRYKVAKRGQDVALRCDPISGHVSLFWYQQALGQGPEFLTYFQNEAQLDKSGLPSDRFFAERPEGSVSTLKIQRTQQEDSAVYLCASSLVGDGYTFGSGTRLTVV.

V gene TRBV19 combines with J gene TRBJ1-3; D unclear. With 3 bases removed from V and 0 bases from J, the gap between germline ends came to 9 bases. This CDR3 is 15 amino acids long. Per the germline V gene, CDR1 is LNHDA and CDR2 is SQIVND (reference sequence). The chain's CDR3 is CASSISPHSGNTIYF. The CDR3, as DNA: TGTGCCAGTAGTATTTCCCCCCACTCTGGAAACACCATATATTTT.

The chain couples TRBV9 to TRBJ2-3; TRBD2 matches at 11 bases. V lost 4 bases and J lost 0; bases outside the gene matches: 16. CDR1 is SGDLS and CDR2 is YYNGEE in the germline V gene. The CDR3 contains 20 residues. The CDR3 loop reads CASSPKGMIAGGTSTDTQYF. DNA of the CDR3: TGTGCCAGCAGCCCAAAGGGGATGATAGCGGGAGGGACCAGCACAGATACGCAGTATTTT.

The J gene is TRBJ1-5, the V gene TRBV7-2, with unresolved D. Trimming stripped 1 base from V and 3 bases from J, with 4 bases between. The CDR3 contains 13 residues. Germline loops: CDR1 SGHTA, CDR2 FQGNSA. The CDR3 protein is CASSLVNNQPQHF. CDR3 in DNA: TGTGCCAGCAGCTTAGTGAACAATCAGCCCCAGCATTTT.

The chain carries TRBV6-5 and TRBJ1-4; no definite D call. CDR1 is MNHEY and CDR2 is SVGAGI in the germline V gene. CDR3 length: 14 amino acids. Trimming pared 4 bases from V and 4 bases from J, leaving 10 bases between. The CDR3 reads CASSLRPVNEKLFF. Here the CDR3 DNA reads TGTGCCAGCAGTTTACGGCCGGTTAATGAAAAACTGTTTTTT.

The chain combines TRBV27 with TRBJ2-2; D is unresolved. Germline assignment: CDR1 MNHEY and CDR2 SMNVEV (reference sequence). The CDR3 is made up of 14 amino acids. Trimming stripped 2 bases from V and 3 bases from J, with 7 bases between. The CDR3 bases are TGTGCCAGCAGTTTAGTCCAGGACACCGGGGAGCTGTTTTTT. Amino acids: CASSLVQDTGELFF.

CDR3 in DNA: TGTGCCAGCAGCGGGTCAGGGGGCAGGCATGGCTACACCTTC. Protein sequence: CASSGSGGRHGYTF. V is TRBV28 and J is TRBJ1-2; 8 positions agree with TRBD1. The CDR3 runs 14 residues. The germline V gene encodes CDR1 MDHEN and CDR2 SYDVKM. Losses at the gene ends were 6 bases for V and 6 bases for J; bases not matched to a gene: 9.

This rearrangement joins TRBV19 to TRBJ1-4; 7 bases align to TRBD1. The junction had 7 bases not matched to a gene; V was cut back by 3 bases and J by 6 bases. The CDR3 is 15 residues long. CDR1 LNHDA and CDR2 SQIVND come from the germline V gene (reference sequence). The DNA for the CDR3 is TGTGCCAGTAGTATTCCCCGCAGGGGGGATGAAAAACTGTTTTTT. This gives the protein CASSIPRRGDEKLFF.

This clone was picked up one time. The chain recombines TRBV29-1 with TRBJ2-5; D gene unclear. Trimming removed 4 bases at V and 5 bases at J, with 14 bases between. Germline values: CDR1 SQVTM, CDR2 ANQGSEA. The CDR3 totals 13 residues. CDR3 sequence: CSVALTLEETQYF. Written as DNA, the CDR3 is TGCAGCGTTGCTCTAACTCTCGAGGAGACCCAGTACTTC.

The chain joins TRBV4-1 to TRBJ2-7; 9 positions match TRBD2. Germline CDR1 MGHRA, CDR2 YSYEKL. The CDR3 spans 14 residues. J lost 4 bases, V lost 4 bases, and 5 bases had no gene match. CDR3 DNA: TGCGCCAGCAGCCCCGGACTAGCGACGTACGAGCAGTACTTC. It is translated as CASSPGLATYEQYF.

This chain connects TRBV9 to TRBJ2-5, with TRBD2 matching 7 bases. Germline CDR1 SGDLS, CDR2 YYNGEE. The junction had 2 bases not matched to a gene; V was cut back by 0 bases and J by 3 bases. The CDR3 has 14 amino acids. The CDR3 coding sequence is TGTGCCAGCAGCGTAGATACTAGCGAAGAGACCCAGTACTTC. This gives the protein CASSVDTSEETQYF.